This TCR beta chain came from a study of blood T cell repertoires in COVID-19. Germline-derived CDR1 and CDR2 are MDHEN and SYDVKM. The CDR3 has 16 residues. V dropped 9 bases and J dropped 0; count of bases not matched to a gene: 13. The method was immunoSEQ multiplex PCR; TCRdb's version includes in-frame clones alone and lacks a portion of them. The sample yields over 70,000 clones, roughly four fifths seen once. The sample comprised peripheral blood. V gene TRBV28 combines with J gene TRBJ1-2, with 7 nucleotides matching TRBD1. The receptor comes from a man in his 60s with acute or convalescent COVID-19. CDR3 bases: TGTGCCAGACGATACAGGGGCCGACCCTCTAACTATGGCTACACCTTC. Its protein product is CARRYRGRPSNYGYTF.